This entry concerns a single T cell receptor beta chain. The antigen remains undetermined. These data originate in a study of shared clonotypes between healthy human individuals. Overall study: Used for every donor were three CD4 naive, three CD4 memory, two CD8 naive and one CD8 memory plate.

Only CD45RO-negative cells positively selected for CCR7 counted as naive CD8 cells, so terminally differentiated effector memory CD45RA+ cells were excluded. Using immunoSEQ multiplex PCR, the repertoire was profiled, and TCRdb retains in-frame clones only, with some absent. This table holds under 1 million clones, about 97% found once. Study outcomes and limitations: Naive subsets generally exceeded memory subsets in estimated richness. In contrast to clonotypes shared by all four donors, non-shared clonotypes had lower generation probabilities.

Looked up from germline, CDR1 is MNHEY and CDR2 is SMNVEV (reference sequence). Trimming removed 4 bases at V and 7 bases at J, with 13 bases between. This CDR3 comprises 14 residues. The chain combines TRBV27 with TRBJ1-4, with D tentatively TRBD1 (6 bases). The sample was naive CD8+ T cells sorted from blood. The clonotype originates from a man aged 25 to 40 in good health. The CDR3, as DNA: TGTGCCAGCAGTTCATGGGGGGCAAGTGAAAAACTGTTTTTT. This sequence encodes CASSSWGASEKLFF.